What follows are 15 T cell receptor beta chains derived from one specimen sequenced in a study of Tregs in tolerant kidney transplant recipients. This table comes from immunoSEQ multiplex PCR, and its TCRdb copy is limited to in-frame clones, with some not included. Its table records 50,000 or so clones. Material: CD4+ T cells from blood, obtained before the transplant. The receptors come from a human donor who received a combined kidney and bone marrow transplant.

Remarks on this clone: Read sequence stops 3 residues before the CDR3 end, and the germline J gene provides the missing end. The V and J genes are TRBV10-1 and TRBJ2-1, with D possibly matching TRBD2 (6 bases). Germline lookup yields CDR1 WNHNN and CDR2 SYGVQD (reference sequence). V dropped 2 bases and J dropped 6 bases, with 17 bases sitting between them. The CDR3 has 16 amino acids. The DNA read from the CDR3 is TGCGCCAGCAGTGAGCCTAAGGGACTCTTGGGCAATGAG. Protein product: CASSEPKGLLGNE. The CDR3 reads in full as CASSEPKGLLGNEQFF.

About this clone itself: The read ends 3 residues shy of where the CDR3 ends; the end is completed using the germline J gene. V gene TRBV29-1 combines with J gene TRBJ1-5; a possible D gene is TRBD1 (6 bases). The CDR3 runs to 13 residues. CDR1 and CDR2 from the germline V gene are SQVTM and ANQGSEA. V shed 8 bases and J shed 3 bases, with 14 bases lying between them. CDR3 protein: CSTRDTFNQPQHF. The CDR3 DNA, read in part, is TGCAGCACCCGGGACACCTTCAATCAGCCC.

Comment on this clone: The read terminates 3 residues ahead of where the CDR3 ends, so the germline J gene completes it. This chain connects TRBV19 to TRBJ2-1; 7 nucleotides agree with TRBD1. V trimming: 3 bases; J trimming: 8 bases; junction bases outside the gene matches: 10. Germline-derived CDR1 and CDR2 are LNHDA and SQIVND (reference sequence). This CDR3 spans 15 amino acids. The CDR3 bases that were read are TGTGCCAGTAGTATGACGGACAGGCCCCCTGATGAG. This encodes CASSMTDRPPDE. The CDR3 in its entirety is CASSMTDRPPDEQFF.

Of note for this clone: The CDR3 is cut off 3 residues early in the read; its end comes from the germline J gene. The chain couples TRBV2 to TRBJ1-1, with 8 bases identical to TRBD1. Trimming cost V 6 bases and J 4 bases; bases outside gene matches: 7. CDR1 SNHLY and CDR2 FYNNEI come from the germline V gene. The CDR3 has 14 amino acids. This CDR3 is CASRADRGSTEAFF. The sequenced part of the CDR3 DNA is TGTGCCAGCAGGGCAGACAGGGGTAGCACTGAA.

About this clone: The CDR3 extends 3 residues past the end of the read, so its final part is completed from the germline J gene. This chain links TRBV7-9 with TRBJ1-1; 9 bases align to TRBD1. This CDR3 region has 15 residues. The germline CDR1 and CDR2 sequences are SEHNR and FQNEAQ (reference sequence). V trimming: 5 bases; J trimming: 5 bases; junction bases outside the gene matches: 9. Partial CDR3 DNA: TGTGCCAGCAGCGCCCAACAGGGGGCAGGGACTGAA. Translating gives CASSAQQGAGTE. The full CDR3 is CASSAQQGAGTEAFF. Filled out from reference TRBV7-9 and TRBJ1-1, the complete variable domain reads DTGVSQNPRHKITKRGQNVTFRCDPISEHNRLYWYRQTLGQGPEFLTYFQNEAQLEKSRLLSDRFSAERPKGSFSTLEIQRTEQGDSAMYLCASSAQQGAGTEAFFGQGTRLTVV.

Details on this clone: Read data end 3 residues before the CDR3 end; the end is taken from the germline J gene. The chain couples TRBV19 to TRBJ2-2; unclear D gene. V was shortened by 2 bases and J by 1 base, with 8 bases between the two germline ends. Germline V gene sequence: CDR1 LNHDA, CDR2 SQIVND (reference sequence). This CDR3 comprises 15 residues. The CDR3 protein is CASSIIQMNTGELFF. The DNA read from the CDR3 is TGTGCCAGTAGTATAATCCAGATGAACACCGGGGAG.

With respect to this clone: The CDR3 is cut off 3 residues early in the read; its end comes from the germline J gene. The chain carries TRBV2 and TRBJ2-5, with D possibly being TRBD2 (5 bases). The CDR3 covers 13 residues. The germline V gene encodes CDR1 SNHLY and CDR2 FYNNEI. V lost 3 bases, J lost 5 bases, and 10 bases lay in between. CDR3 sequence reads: CASSDWTVETQYF. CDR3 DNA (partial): TGTGCCAGCAGTGACTGGACTGTGGAGACC.

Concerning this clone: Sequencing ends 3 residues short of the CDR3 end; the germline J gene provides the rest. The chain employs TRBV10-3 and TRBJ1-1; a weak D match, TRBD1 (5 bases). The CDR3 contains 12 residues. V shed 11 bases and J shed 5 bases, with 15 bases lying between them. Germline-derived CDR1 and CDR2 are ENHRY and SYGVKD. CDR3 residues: CAASGLRTEAFF. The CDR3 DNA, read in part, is TGTGCCGCCTCGGGACTCAGGACTGAA.

Here the CDR3 reads CASSLGQVNGYTF. Partial CDR3 DNA: TGTGCCAGCAGCTTAGGACAGGTCAATGGC. The V call is TRBV7-2, the J call TRBJ1-2, with D possibly TRBD1 on 6 matching bases. From the germline J gene comes the end of the CDR3, since the read stops 3 residues before it. Trimming took off 1 base at V and 6 bases at J, with 9 bases between the two ends. Germline loops: CDR1 SGHTA, CDR2 FQGNSA. This CDR3 is built from 13 residues.

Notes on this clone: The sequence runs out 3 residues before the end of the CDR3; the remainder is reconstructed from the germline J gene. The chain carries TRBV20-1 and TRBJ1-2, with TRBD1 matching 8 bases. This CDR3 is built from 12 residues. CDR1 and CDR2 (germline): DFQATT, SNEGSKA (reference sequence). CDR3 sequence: CSAPTGDKGYTF. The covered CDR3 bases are TGCAGTGCTCCGACAGGGGATAAGGGC.

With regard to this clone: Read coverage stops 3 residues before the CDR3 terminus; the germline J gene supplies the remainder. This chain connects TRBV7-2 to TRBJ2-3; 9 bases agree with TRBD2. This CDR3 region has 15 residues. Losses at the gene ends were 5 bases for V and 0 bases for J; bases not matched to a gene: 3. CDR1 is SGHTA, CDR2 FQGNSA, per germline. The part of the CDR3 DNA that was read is TGTGCCAGCAGCCTCAGCGGGAGGAGCACAGATACG. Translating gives CASSLSGRSTDT. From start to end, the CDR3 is CASSLSGRSTDTQYF.

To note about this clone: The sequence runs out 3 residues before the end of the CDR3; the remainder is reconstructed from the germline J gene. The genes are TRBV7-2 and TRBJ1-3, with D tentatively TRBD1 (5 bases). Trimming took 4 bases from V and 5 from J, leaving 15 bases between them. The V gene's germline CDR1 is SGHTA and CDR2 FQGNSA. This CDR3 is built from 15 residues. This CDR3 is CASSSAQGLRNTIYF. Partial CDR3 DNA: TGTGCCAGCAGCTCCGCCCAGGGTTTGAGAAACACC.

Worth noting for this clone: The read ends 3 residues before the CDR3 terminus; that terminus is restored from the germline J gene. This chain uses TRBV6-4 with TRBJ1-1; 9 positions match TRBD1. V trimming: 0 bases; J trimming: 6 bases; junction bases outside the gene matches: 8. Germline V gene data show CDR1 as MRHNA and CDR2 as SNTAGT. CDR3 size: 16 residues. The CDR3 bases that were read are TGTGCCAGCAGTGACTCGGGGACAGGGATCCTGTCTGAA. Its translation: CASSDSGTGILSE. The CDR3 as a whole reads CASSDSGTGILSEAFF.

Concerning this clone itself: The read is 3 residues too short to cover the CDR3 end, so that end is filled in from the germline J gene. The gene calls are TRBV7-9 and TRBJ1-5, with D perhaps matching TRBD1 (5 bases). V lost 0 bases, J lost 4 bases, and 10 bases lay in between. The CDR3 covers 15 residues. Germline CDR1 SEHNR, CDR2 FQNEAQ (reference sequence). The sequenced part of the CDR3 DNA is TGTGCCAGCAGCTTAGCGGGGCAGATTAATCAGCCC. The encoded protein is CASSLAGQINQP. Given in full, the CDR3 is CASSLAGQINQPQHF.

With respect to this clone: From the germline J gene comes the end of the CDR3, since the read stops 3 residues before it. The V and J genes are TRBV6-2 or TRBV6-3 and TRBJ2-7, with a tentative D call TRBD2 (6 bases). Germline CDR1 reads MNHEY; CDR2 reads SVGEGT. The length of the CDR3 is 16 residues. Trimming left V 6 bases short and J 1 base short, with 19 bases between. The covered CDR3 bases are TGTGCCAGCAGCCCCGGGGTCGGGACTGGTTCCTACGAG. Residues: CASSPGVGTGSYE. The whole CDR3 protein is CASSPGVGTGSYEQYF.